The next 23 T cell receptor beta chains were all read from a single sample in a study of tumor-infiltrating lymphocytes in localized non-small cell lung cancer. Using immunoSEQ multiplex PCR, the repertoire was profiled, and TCRdb retains in-frame clones only, with some absent. This table has some 14,000 clones, roughly two thirds appearing once. Sequencing input: lung tumor tissue. The receptors stem from a human donor with non-small cell lung cancer.

V gene TRBV19 combines with J gene TRBJ2-1, with 10 bases fitting TRBD1. J lost 8 bases, V lost 5 bases, and 3 bases had no gene match. The CDR3 is 13 residues long. Germline lookup yields CDR1 LNHDA and CDR2 SQIVND (reference sequence). CDR3 sequence: CASSLTGGDEQFF. For the CDR3, the DNA is TGTGCCAGTAGTTTGACAGGGGGCGATGAGCAGTTCTTC.

The chain is built from TRBV5-1 and TRBJ1-5; D unclear. Trimming cost V 0 bases and J 0 bases, with 7 bases left between them. CDR3 length: 15 residues. Germline V gene data show CDR1 as SGHRS and CDR2 as YFSETQ. The DNA for the CDR3 is TGCGCCAGCAGCTTGGACTGGAATAGCAATCAGCCCCAGCATTTT. Amino acid sequence: CASSLDWNSNQPQHF.

This clone showed up just a few times. The chain has TRBV6-5 and TRBJ1-1; D remains ambiguous. Germline assignment: CDR1 MNHEY and CDR2 SVGAGI. Trimming pared 6 bases from V and 5 bases from J, leaving 16 bases between. The CDR3 has 14 amino acids. The CDR3 DNA is TGTGCCAGCAGCATTACCCGGGGTAAGACTGAAGCTTTCTTT. It codes for CASSITRGKTEAFF.

This chain links TRBV4-3 with TRBJ2-2; perhaps D is TRBD1 or TRBD2 (5 bases each). The CDR3 covers 16 residues. CDR1 is LGHNA, CDR2 YSLEER, per germline. V gave up 3 bases and J gave up 5 bases, with 16 bases separating them. The CDR3 sequence: CASSQVDGGGTGELFF. Written as DNA, the CDR3 is TGCGCCAGCAGCCAGGTGGACGGTGGGGGAACCGGGGAGCTGTTTTTT.

Judged by abundance, this clone is medium-sized. The chain recombines TRBV2 with TRBJ1-2; 7 bases match TRBD1. Germline V gene lookup returns CDR1 SNHLY and CDR2 FYNNEI. This CDR3 contains 14 residues. V gave up 9 bases and J gave up 0 bases; unmatched junction bases: 7. CDR3 bases: TGTGCCAGAGTCCGGACAGGCACTAACTATGGCTACACCTTC. As protein: CARVRTGTNYGYTF.

The genes are TRBV6-5 and TRBJ2-7, with no clear D. Deletions cut 6 bases from V and 2 bases from J, with 5 bases between. There are 11 residues in the CDR3. Germline V gene data show CDR1 as MNHEY and CDR2 as SVGAGI. The CDR3 loop reads CASRTTYEQYF. DNA for the CDR3: TGTGCCAGCAGGACCACCTACGAGCAGTACTTC.

J is TRBJ2-2 and V is TRBV29-1; tentative D call: TRBD2 (6 bases). CDR1 and CDR2 (germline): SQVTM, ANQGSEA. Trimming took off 5 bases at V and 2 bases at J, with 12 bases between the two ends. The CDR3 totals 14 residues. The CDR3 protein is CSVSSGLNTGELFF. CDR3 bases: TGCAGCGTTAGTTCGGGACTCAACACCGGGGAGCTGTTTTTT.

The chain has TRBV4-1 and TRBJ1-2; possible D gene TRBD1, 5 bases. The CDR3 loop spans 13 amino acids. CDR1 and CDR2 (germline): MGHRA, YSYEKL. The germline V and J ends were trimmed by 1 base and 4 bases, with 7 bases remaining between them. CDR3 loop: CASSQATGYGYTF. For the CDR3, the DNA is TGCGCCAGCAGCCAAGCAACAGGCTATGGCTACACCTTC.

The V and J genes are TRBV5-1 and TRBJ2-1, with 11 bases fitting TRBD2. The CDR3 sequence is 16 residues long. The ends lost 4 bases at V and 8 bases at J; junction bases unmatched: 11. Germline CDR1 is SGHRS and CDR2 is YFSETQ. CDR3 region: CASSAVAGGLGDEQFF. The CDR3 nucleotides read TGCGCCAGCAGCGCAGTAGCGGGGGGGCTTGGGGATGAGCAGTTCTTC. The full variable domain, with the rest looked up from reference TRBV5-1 and TRBJ2-1, is KAGVTQTPRYLIKTRGQQVTLSCSPISGHRSVSWYQQTPGQGLQFLFEYFSETQRNKGNFPGRFSGRQFSNSRSEMNVSTLELGDSALYLCASSAVAGGLGDEQFFGPGTRLTVL.

The CDR3 DNA follows: TGCGCCAGCAGCTTGGACGGGGGAGTTGGCTACACCTTC. Its protein is CASSLDGGVGYTF. The chain links TRBV5-1 to TRBJ1-2; D possibly corresponds to TRBD1 (5 bases). Deletions cut 0 bases from V and 7 bases from J, with 10 bases between. The CDR3 has 13 amino acids. CDR1 and CDR2 from the germline V gene are SGHRS and YFSETQ.

The J gene is TRBJ2-7, the V gene TRBV7-2; 8 bases match TRBD1. The ends lost 3 bases at V and 2 bases at J; junction bases unmatched: 9. Germline-derived CDR1 and CDR2 are SGHTA and FQGNSA. This CDR3 spans 16 amino acids. This CDR3 is CASSLIGQGLAYEQYF. In DNA form, the CDR3 reads TGTGCCAGCAGCTTGATTGGACAGGGCTTAGCCTACGAGCAGTACTTC.

The chain carries TRBV11-2 and TRBJ2-1, with TRBD2 identical over 13 bases. The CDR3 is made up of 16 amino acids. Germline V CDR1 and CDR2: SGHAT, FQNNGV. J lost 9 bases, V lost 0 bases, and 5 bases had no gene match. The CDR3, as DNA: TGTGCCAGCAGCTTAGATACTAGCGGGGGGGCGGTTGAGCAGTTCTTC. This translates into CASSLDTSGGAVEQFF.

The chain couples TRBV19 to TRBJ1-5, with TRBD1 identical over 9 bases. The trim removed 7 bases at V and 5 bases at J, leaving 9 bases unmatched. The CDR3 is 15 amino acids. The germline CDR1 and CDR2 sequences are LNHDA and SQIVND (reference sequence). Written as DNA, the CDR3 is TGTGCCAGTACTTTAAAACAGGGGGCCGATCAGCCCCAGCATTTT. This sequence encodes CASTLKQGADQPQHF.

A remark on this clone: The junction departs from the called germline gene at one end, perhaps through a read error. The chain couples TRBV5-6 to TRBJ1-2, with a tentative D call TRBD1 (5 bases). This CDR3 is built from 12 residues. Germline V gene lookup returns CDR1 SGHDT and CDR2 YYEEEE. CDR3 amino acids: CASSLGTYGYTF. CDR3 in DNA: TGTGCCAGCAGTTTGGGGACCTATGGCTACACCTTC.

J is TRBJ1-3 and V is TRBV18; possible D gene TRBD1, 5 bases. There are 16 residues in the CDR3. CDR1 is KGHSH, CDR2 LQKENI, per germline. V lost 1 base and J 0 bases, leaving 10 bases between the germline ends. CDR3: CASSPQGKSSGNTIYF. CDR3 DNA: TGTGCCAGCTCACCACAGGGGAAGAGCTCTGGAAACACCATATATTTT.

Only one count was recorded for this clone. The J gene is TRBJ2-7, the V gene TRBV4-2; no firm D call. The CDR3 sequence is 12 residues long. Germline V gene data show CDR1 as LGHNA and CDR2 as YNFKEQ. Trimming took off 5 bases at V and 3 bases at J, with 8 bases between the two ends. The CDR3 reads CASSLGVYEQYF. The DNA of the CDR3 is TGTGCCAGCAGCTTAGGAGTCTACGAGCAGTACTTC.

This clone was detected once. This sequence joins TRBV6-1 and TRBJ2-7; possible D gene TRBD1, 5 bases. The CDR3 has 12 amino acids. Trimming took 6 bases from V and 4 from J, leaving 10 bases between them. Germline-derived CDR1 and CDR2 are MNHNS and SASEGT. The CDR3 spells CASRGDAYEQYF. CDR3 sequence (DNA): TGTGCCAGCAGAGGGGATGCTTACGAGCAGTACTTC.

CDR3 amino acids: CASAQRHLSEQYF. CDR3 DNA sequence: TGTGCCAGTGCTCAGAGGCATCTTTCCGAGCAGTACTTC. V usage is TRBV6-5 and J usage is TRBJ2-7; D call uncertain. V was clipped by 9 bases and J by 6 bases, with 18 bases between them. This CDR3 comprises 13 residues. The germline gives CDR1 MNHEY, CDR2 SVGAGI.

The chain carries TRBV20-1 and TRBJ2-7; maybe TRBD1 (5 bases). Germline CDR1 reads DFQATT; CDR2 reads SNEGSKA (reference sequence). V was shortened by 5 bases and J by 5 bases, with 10 bases between the two germline ends. The CDR3 sequence is 11 residues long. The CDR3 nucleotides are TGCAGTGCTCTCAGGGCCAACGAGCAGTACTTC. Amino acids: CSALRANEQYF.

The rearrangement joins TRBV7-2 to TRBJ2-3; D unresolved. The CDR3 totals 16 residues. Germline lookup yields CDR1 SGHTA and CDR2 FQGNSA. The ends were cut back, 2 bases at V and 5 bases at J, with 17 bases in the middle. CDR3: CASSLKVQNRGDTQYF. Here the CDR3 DNA reads TGTGCCAGCAGCTTAAAGGTCCAAAACAGAGGAGATACGCAGTATTTT.

This clone was seen only a few times. The chain recombines TRBV30 with TRBJ1-1; D may be TRBD1 (5 bases). The CDR3 contains 15 residues. Germline values: CDR1 GTSNPN, CDR2 SVGIG (reference sequence). V lost 3 bases to trimming and J lost 0 bases, with 14 bases between them. The CDR3 spells CAWRSTGRMNTEAFF. As DNA, the CDR3 is TGTGCCTGGAGATCTACGGGGCGGATGAACACTGAAGCTTTCTTT.

CDR3: CASGRSNQPQHF. The DNA for the CDR3 is TGTGCCAGCGGACGTAGTAATCAGCCCCAGCATTTT. The rearrangement joins TRBV6-5 to TRBJ1-5; D unresolved. V was shortened by 8 bases and J by 4 bases, with 9 bases between the two germline ends. The CDR3 runs to 12 residues. Germline assignment: CDR1 MNHEY and CDR2 SVGAGI.

The chain couples TRBV19 to TRBJ1-1, with D unclear. The germline V gene has CDR1 LNHDA and CDR2 SQIVND (reference sequence). The CDR3 is made up of 13 amino acids. The V end was cut by 2 bases, the J end by 1 base, with 5 bases between. The CDR3 sequence: CASSITANTEAFF. The CDR3 DNA reads TGTGCCAGTAGTATAACGGCGAACACTGAAGCTTTCTTT.